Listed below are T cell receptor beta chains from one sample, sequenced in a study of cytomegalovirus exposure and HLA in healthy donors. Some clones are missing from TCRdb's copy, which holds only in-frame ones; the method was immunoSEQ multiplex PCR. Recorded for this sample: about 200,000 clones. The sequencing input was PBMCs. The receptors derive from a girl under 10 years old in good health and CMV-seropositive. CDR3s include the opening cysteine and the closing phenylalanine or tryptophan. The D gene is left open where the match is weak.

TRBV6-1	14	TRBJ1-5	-	CASREGQFNQPQHF	TGTGCCAGCAGGGAAGGACAGTTCAATCAGCCCCAGCATTTT
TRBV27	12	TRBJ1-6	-	CASRNQDSPLHF	TGTGCCAGCAGAAACCAGGATTCACCCCTCCACTTT
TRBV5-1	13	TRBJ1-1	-	CASSLTVNTEAFF	TGCGCCAGCAGCCTGACAGTGAACACTGAAGCTTTCTTT
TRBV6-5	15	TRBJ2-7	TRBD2	CASSYDIAGVDEQYF	TGTGCCAGCAGTTACGATATAGCGGGAGTGGACGAGCAGTACTTC
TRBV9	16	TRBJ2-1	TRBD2	CASSVNPLGGYNEQFF	TGTGCCAGCAGCGTCAACCCCTTGGGGGGGTACAATGAGCAGTTCTTC
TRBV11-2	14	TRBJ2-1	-	CASSPGTPGGEQFF	TGTGCCAGCAGCCCCGGGACACCTGGGGGTGAGCAGTTCTTC
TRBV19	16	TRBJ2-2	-	CASSIPQGSNTGELFF	TGTGCCAGTAGCATCCCCCAGGGATCGAACACCGGGGAGCTGTTTTTT
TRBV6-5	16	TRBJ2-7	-	CASSYLLGRATYEQYF	TGTGCCAGCAGTTACCTACTGGGCAGGGCGACCTACGAGCAGTACTTC
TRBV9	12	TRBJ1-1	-	CASGGTPPEAFF	TGTGCCAGCGGAGGGACTCCTCCTGAAGCTTTCTTT
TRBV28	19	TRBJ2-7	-	CASSLPTPGLPRGGYEQYF	TGTGCCAGCAGTTTACCCACCCCGGGGCTCCCGCGGGGCGGCTACGAGCAGTACTTC
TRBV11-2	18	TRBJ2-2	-	CASSYIQGFDLATGELFF	TGTGCCAGCAGCTACATACAGGGTTTTGATTTGGCCACCGGGGAGCTGTTTTTT
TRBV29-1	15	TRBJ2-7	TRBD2	CSVGGASGVSYEQYF	TGCAGCGTTGGAGGGGCTAGCGGGGTCTCCTACGAGCAGTACTTC
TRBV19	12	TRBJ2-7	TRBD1	CASSGQGYEQYF	TGTGCCAGTAGCGGACAGGGTTACGAGCAGTACTTC
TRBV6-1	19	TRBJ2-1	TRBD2	CASSEALVAGGTYYNEQFF	TGTGCCAGCAGTGAAGCGCTCGTGGCGGGAGGGACTTACTACAATGAGCAGTTCTTC